What follows is one T cell receptor (beta chain) and its context. Only in-frame clones appear in the TCRdb table, and some are missing; sequencing was by immunoSEQ multiplex PCR. The profile shows 75,000 to 95,000 clones, about 89% of them singletons. This entry belongs to a study of T cell changes during pregnancy in multiple sclerosis. The germline gives CDR1 MNHEY, CDR2 SVGAGI. The CDR3 extends over 13 amino acids. V was clipped by 5 bases and J by 3 bases; unmatched bases: 3. This material consisted of peripheral blood, taken in the first trimester of pregnancy. The sequence derives from a female donor in good health, enrolled as a control in a pregnancy study. This chain connects TRBV6-5 to TRBJ1-2; TRBD1 matches at 7 bases. This CDR3 reads CASSAQGYYGYTF. Here the CDR3 DNA reads TGTGCCAGCAGTGCACAGGGGTACTATGGCTACACCTTC.